This T cell receptor (beta chain) comes out of a study of a mutant IDH1 vaccine in newly diagnosed glioma. Study-wide background: The study held visit V12 at week 35 and visit V13 at week 47.

In the case of this clone: Its antigen remains unidentified.

Clones were read by immunoSEQ multiplex PCR, and TCRdb kept only the in-frame ones, dropping some. The top ten clones hold about 8.1% of a sample with roughly 35,000 clones, about 81% of them seen once. Germline V gene lookup returns CDR1 ENHRY and CDR2 SYGVKD. The CDR3 runs to 15 residues. Trimming cost V 2 bases and J 5 bases, with 15 bases left between them. Time point: week 47, end of study. Vaccinated patients received 300 ug of mutant IDH1 20-mer peptide per dose, with topical imiquimod. Study-wide points: Pseudoprogression looked unconnected to shifts in top peripheral T cell clonotypes. Vaccination elicited immune responses in approximately 93% of patients.

The sample here was PBMCs, taken from a glioma patient whose treatment included an IDH1 peptide vaccine. This TCR derives from a man aged 40-55 years with glioma. V is TRBV10-3 and J is TRBJ1-1, with D possibly being TRBD1 (6 bases). Here the CDR3 reads CAISELRQDRTEAFF. The CDR3 DNA follows: TGTGCCATCAGTGAGCTACGACAGGATAGGACTGAAGCTTTCTTT.